This T cell receptor beta chain was obtained from a study of T cell changes during pregnancy in multiple sclerosis. Generated by immunoSEQ multiplex PCR, the TCRdb table keeps only in-frame clones and is missing some. Here the sample spans 65,000 to 90,000 clones, about nine tenths being singletons. This clone was picked up a small number of times. The CDR3 totals 11 residues. Per the germline V gene, CDR1 is DFQATT and CDR2 is SNEGSKA (reference sequence). Trimming left V 5 bases short and J 7 bases short, with 11 bases between. Sequencing was performed on CD4+ T cells from peripheral blood mononuclear cells, taken after pregnancy. This sequence originates from a female donor with multiple sclerosis, enrolled in a pregnancy study. The gene calls are TRBV20-1 and TRBJ1-1; a weak D match, TRBD1 (5 bases). The CDR3 is CSAYDSLEAFF. CDR3 sequence (DNA): TGCAGTGCTTATGACAGCCTTGAAGCTTTCTTT.